One TCR beta chain is described in this entry. Its antigen remains unidentified. This sample was included in a study of cytomegalovirus exposure and HLA in healthy donors. Study-wide results and limits: TRBV6-2, TRBV6-3 and some other V segments were unresolvable in 87-base-pair reads.

The primer mix had 60 Vbeta and 13 Jbeta primers. Sequenced by immunoSEQ multiplex PCR; TCRdb stores in-frame clones only, minus some. Here the sample spans under 150,000 clones, approximately 80% being singletons. This CDR3 is built from 20 residues. Germline trimming cut 3 bases from V and 0 bases from J; bases unmatched to any gene: 11. Germline V CDR1 and CDR2: SGHRS, YFSETQ. The receptor was derived from a middle-aged woman in good health and CMV-seropositive. This chain joins TRBV5-1 and TRBJ2-1, with TRBD2 matching 14 bases. Sequencing was done on a sample of PBMCs. CDR3 residues: CASSSQMTSGRASSYNEQFF. The CDR3 coding sequence is TGCGCCAGCAGCTCCCAGATGACTAGCGGGAGGGCCAGCTCCTACAATGAGCAGTTCTTC. Variable domain in full (rest from reference TRBV5-1 and TRBJ2-1): KAGVTQTPRYLIKTRGQQVTLSCSPISGHRSVSWYQQTPGQGLQFLFEYFSETQRNKGNFPGRFSGRQFSNSRSEMNVSTLELGDSALYLCASSSQMTSGRASSYNEQFFGPGTRLTVL.